Shown below are 2 T cell receptor beta chains from a single sample sequenced in a study of T-cell reconstitution after alpha-beta-depleted transplantation in children. Unique molecular identifiers were incorporated when the TCRbeta library was constructed. TCRdb analysed the PCR reads with MiXCR anew, one entry per CDR3 protein. Of about 610,000 distinct CDR3 sequences listed, under 12% were seen once; the top ten hold about 4%. Sequenced material: PBMCs from the stem cell graft donor, taken from the stem cell graft. These receptors were obtained from a human donor who donated a stem cell graft to a child with acute myeloid leukemia.

This rearrangement joins TRBV6-2 or TRBV6-3 to TRBJ1-5, with 7 bases matching TRBD1. CDR1 is MNHEY and CDR2 is SVGEGT in the germline V gene. The CDR3 spans 15 residues. V shed 0 bases, J shed 6 bases, and the junction held 5 bases outside the gene matches. CDR3 loop: CASSYSGQSGQPQHF. CDR3 DNA sequence: TGTGCCAGCAGTTACTCGGGACAGTCCGGTCAGCCCCAGCATTTT.

The V call is TRBV3-1, the J call TRBJ2-4; TRBD1 is a possible D gene (6 bases). The CDR3 contains 13 residues. The germline V and J ends were trimmed by 1 base and 8 bases, with 9 bases remaining between them. Germline values: CDR1 LGHDT, CDR2 YNNKEL (reference sequence). CDR3 loop: CASSQGSGDIQYF. The DNA for the CDR3 is TGTGCCAGCAGCCAAGGGTCAGGGGACATTCAGTACTTC.